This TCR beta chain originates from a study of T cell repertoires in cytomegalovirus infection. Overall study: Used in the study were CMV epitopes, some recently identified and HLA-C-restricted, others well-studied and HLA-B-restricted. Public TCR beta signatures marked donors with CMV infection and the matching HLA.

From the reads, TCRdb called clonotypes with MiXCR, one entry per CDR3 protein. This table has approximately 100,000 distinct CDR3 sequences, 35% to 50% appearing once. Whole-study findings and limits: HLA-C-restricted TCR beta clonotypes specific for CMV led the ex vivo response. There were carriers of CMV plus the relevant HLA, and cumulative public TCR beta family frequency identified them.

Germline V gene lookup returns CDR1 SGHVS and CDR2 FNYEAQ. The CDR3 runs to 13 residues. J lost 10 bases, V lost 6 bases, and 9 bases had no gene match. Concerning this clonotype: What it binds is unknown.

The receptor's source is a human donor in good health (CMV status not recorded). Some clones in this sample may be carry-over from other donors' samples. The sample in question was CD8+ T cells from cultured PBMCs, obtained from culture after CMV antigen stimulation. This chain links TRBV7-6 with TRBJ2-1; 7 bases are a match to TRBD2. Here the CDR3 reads CASSPERGDEQFF. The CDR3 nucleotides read TGTGCCAGCAGTCCCGAGCGGGGAGACGAGCAGTTCTTC.